This entry features one T cell receptor beta chain sequence. The data belong to a study of cytomegalovirus exposure and HLA in healthy donors. The CDR3 has 13 residues. V lost 0 bases to trimming and J lost 2 bases, with 5 bases between them. CDR1 and CDR2 (germline): LNHNV, YYDKDF (reference sequence). Likely unrecorded immune exposures existed in these nominally healthy donors. A multiplex PCR was run with 60 Vbeta primers and 13 Jbeta primers. The authors' processing: There were 70 million to 95 million unique TCR beta chains by a later count, and some 10 million of them were shared. Measured with immunoSEQ multiplex PCR; TCRdb has only the in-frame clones, and not every one. From that table come the V and J calls and clone size; the DNA was used to work out D and trimming. There are about 180,000 clones in the sample; 70% to 90% occur only once, and 2.4% lies in the top ten.

Material for sequencing was PBMCs. V is TRBV15 and J is TRBJ2-7; D uncertain. This TCR was sampled from a male donor in good health and CMV-seronegative. The CDR3 region is CATSRDEPYEQYF. The CDR3 DNA reads TGTGCCACCAGCAGAGATGAGCCCTACGAGCAGTACTTC.